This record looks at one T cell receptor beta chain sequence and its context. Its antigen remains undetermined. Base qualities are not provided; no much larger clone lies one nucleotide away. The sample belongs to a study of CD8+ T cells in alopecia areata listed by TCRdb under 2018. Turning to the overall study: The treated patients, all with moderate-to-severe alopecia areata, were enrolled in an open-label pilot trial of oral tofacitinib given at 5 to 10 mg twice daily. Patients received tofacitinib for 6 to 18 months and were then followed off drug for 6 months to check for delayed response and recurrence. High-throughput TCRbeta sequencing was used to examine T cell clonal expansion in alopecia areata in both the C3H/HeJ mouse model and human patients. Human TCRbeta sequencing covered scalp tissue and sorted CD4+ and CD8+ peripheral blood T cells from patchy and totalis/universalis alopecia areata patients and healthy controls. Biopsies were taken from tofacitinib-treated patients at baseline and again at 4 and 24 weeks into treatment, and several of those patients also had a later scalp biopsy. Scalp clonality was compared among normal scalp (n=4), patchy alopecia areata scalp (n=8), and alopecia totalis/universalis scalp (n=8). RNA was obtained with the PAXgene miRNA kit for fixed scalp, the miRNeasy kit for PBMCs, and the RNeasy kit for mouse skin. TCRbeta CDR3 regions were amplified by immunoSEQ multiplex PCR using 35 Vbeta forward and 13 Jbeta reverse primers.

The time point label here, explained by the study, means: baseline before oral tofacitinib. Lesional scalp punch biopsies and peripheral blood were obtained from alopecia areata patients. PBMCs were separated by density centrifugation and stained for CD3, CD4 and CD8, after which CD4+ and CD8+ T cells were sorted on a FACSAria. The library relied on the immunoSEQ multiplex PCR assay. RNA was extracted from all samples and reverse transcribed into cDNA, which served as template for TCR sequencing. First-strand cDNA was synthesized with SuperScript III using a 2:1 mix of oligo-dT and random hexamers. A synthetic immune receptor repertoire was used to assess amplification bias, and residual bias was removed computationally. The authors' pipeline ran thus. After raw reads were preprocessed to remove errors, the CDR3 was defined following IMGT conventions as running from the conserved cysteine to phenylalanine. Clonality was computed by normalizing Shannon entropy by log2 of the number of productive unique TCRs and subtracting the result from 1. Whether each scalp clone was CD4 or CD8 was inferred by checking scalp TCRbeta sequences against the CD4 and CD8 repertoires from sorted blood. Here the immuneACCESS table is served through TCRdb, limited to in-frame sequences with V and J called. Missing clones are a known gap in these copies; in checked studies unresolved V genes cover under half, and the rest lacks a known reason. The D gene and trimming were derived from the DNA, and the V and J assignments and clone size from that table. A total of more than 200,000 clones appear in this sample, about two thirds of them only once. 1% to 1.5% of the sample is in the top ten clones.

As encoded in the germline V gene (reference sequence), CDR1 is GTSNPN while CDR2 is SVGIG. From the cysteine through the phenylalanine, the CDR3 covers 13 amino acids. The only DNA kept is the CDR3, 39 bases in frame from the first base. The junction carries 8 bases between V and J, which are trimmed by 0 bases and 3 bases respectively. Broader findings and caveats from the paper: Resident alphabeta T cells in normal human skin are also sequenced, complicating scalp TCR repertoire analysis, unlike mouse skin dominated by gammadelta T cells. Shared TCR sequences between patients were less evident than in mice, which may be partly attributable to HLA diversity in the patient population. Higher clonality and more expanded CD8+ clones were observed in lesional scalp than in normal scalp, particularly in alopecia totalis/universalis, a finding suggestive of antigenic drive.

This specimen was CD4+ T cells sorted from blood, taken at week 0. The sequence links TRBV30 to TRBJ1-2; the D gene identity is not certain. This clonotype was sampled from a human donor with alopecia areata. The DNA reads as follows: TGTGCCTGGAGTGTACGACGGCACTATGGCTACACCTTC. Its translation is CAWSVRRHYGYTF. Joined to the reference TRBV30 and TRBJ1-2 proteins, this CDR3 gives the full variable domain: SQTIHQWPATLVQPVGSPLSLECTVEGTSNPNLYWYRQAAGRGLQLLFYSVGIGQISSEVPQNLSASRPQDRQFILSSKKLLLSDSGFYLCAWSVRRHYGYTFGSGTRLTVV.